The 16 T cell receptor beta chains reported below all come from one sample, sequenced in a study of a mutant IDH1 vaccine in newly diagnosed glioma. Sequenced by immunoSEQ multiplex PCR; TCRdb stores in-frame clones only, minus some. The table includes tens of thousands of clones, 74% detected once. Time point: week 35, safety follow-up. With topical imiquimod, each dose of the vaccine consisted of 300 ug of mutant IDH1 20-mer peptide. No antigen has been identified for these receptors. Sequencing was performed on PBMCs, taken from a glioma patient whose treatment included an IDH1 peptide vaccine. All receptors come from a man between 45 and 60 years old with glioma.

The chain couples TRBV7-9 to TRBJ1-1; a weak D match, TRBD1 (6 bases). The CDR3 sequence is 15 residues long. The V gene lost 2 bases and the J gene lost 1 base, with 11 bases spanning the gap. Germline V gives CDR1 SEHNR, CDR2 FQNEAQ (reference sequence). CDR3 sequence (DNA): TGTGCCAGCAGCTTACCGCAGGGGTCGAACACTGAAGCTTTCTTT. Amino acid sequence: CASSLPQGSNTEAFF.

The chain links TRBV28 to TRBJ1-1; D gene unclear. The CDR3 runs 16 residues. V lost 2 bases to trimming and J lost 1 base, with 14 bases between them. Germline V gives CDR1 MDHEN, CDR2 SYDVKM. The CDR3 DNA follows: TGTGCCAGCAGTTTAGTGAGAGGACGGACGAACACTGAAGCTTTCTTT. It yields the protein CASSLVRGRTNTEAFF.

V gene TRBV25-1 combines with J gene TRBJ2-1, with TRBD1 as a possible D gene (5 bases). Trimming took 4 bases from V and 9 from J, leaving 7 bases between them. The germline gives CDR1 MGHDK, CDR2 SYGVNS. There are 11 residues in the CDR3. CDR3 coding DNA: TGTGCCAGCAGTGGACAGCTTGAGCAGTTCTTC. Protein product: CASSGQLEQFF.

The chain has TRBV30 and TRBJ1-6; D not resolved. CDR3 length: 12 amino acids. V was clipped by 3 bases and J by 3 bases, with 3 bases between them. Germline CDR1 is GTSNPN and CDR2 is SVGIG (reference sequence). CDR3 DNA: TGTGCCTGGAGACTCTATAATTCACCCCTCCACTTT. Translated, it gives CAWRLYNSPLHF.

This clone was observed a handful of times. This chain connects TRBV6-4 to TRBJ1-4; TRBD1 matches 9 bases. The CDR3 spans 14 residues. J gave up 8 bases and V 5 bases, and 6 bases lay outside the gene matches. CDR1 and CDR2 from the germline V gene are MRHNA and SNTAGT. CDR3 loop: CASSPTGGGEKLFF. In DNA, the CDR3 is TGTGCCAGCAGTCCGACAGGGGGTGGCGAAAAACTGTTTTTT.

The genes are TRBV4-1 and TRBJ1-3; a weak D match, TRBD1 (6 bases). Germline V gives CDR1 MGHRA, CDR2 YSYEKL. The CDR3 has 15 residues. Trimming took off 3 bases at V and 0 bases at J, with 9 bases between the two ends. CDR3 in amino acids: CASSQGGISGNTIYF. For the CDR3, the DNA is TGCGCCAGCAGCCAGGGGGGCATCTCTGGAAACACCATATATTTT.

This clone appeared a single time. V is TRBV14 and J is TRBJ2-1; 9 bases fit TRBD2. Trimming cost V 3 bases and J 6 bases; bases outside gene matches: 3. Germline loops: CDR1 SGHDN, CDR2 FVKESK. The length of the CDR3 is 14 residues. The CDR3 loop reads CASSQGGGVNEQFF. In DNA form, the CDR3 reads TGTGCCAGCAGCCAGGGCGGGGGGGTCAATGAGCAGTTCTTC.

A single count supports this clone. The V and J genes are TRBV27 and TRBJ2-2; D gene uncertain. V was trimmed by 5 bases and J by 1 base, leaving 2 bases between them. Germline V gene lookup returns CDR1 MNHEY and CDR2 SMNVEV (reference sequence). The CDR3 contains 12 residues. The CDR3 protein is CASSVNTGELFF. CDR3 nucleotide sequence: TGTGCCAGCAGTGTGAACACCGGGGAGCTGTTTTTT.

This chain joins TRBV19 and TRBJ2-7; 9 nucleotides match TRBD2. V dropped 3 bases and J dropped 0; count of bases not matched to a gene: 3. The CDR3 length is 15 residues. From germline, CDR1 is LNHDA and CDR2 SQIVND (reference sequence). The DNA of the CDR3 is TGTGCCAGTAGTATTGGACTAGCGAGCTCCTACGAGCAGTACTTC. Translating gives CASSIGLASSYEQYF.

This clone was detected once. The V gene is TRBV30, the J gene TRBJ2-1; TRBD1 matches 8 bases. Trimming cost V 4 bases and J 3 bases; bases outside gene matches: 14. Germline CDR1 and CDR2: GTSNPN and SVGIG (reference sequence). CDR3 length: 17 residues. CDR3 in amino acids: CAWNLKTGDPFYNEQFF. CDR3 nucleotides: TGTGCCTGGAACTTAAAGACAGGGGACCCTTTCTACAATGAGCAGTTCTTC.

This clone was seen more than once but under ten times. The chain is built from TRBV9 and TRBJ1-1; D remains ambiguous. The CDR3 runs 14 residues. V was pared by 0 bases and J by 2 bases, with 8 bases between. Per germline, CDR1 SGDLS and CDR2 YYNGEE. The CDR3 sequence: CASSVGWGNTEAFF. CDR3 nucleotides: TGTGCCAGCAGCGTAGGCTGGGGAAACACTGAAGCTTTCTTT.

Regarding this clone: The same CDR3 also results from other DNA sequences found in this sample. The chain is built from TRBV6-5 and TRBJ1-5; no clear D. Trimming took 2 bases from V and 1 from J, leaving 3 bases between them. The germline V gene encodes CDR1 MNHEY and CDR2 SVGAGI. This CDR3 comprises 13 residues. CDR3 nucleotides: TGTGCCAGCAGTTACAGCAGCAATCAGCCCCAGCATTTT. Translating gives CASSYSSNQPQHF.

This chain uses TRBV13 with TRBJ2-7, with D possibly being TRBD1 (5 bases). Trimming pared 5 bases from V and 1 base from J, leaving 9 bases between. The CDR3 runs to 13 residues. The germline V gene has CDR1 PRHDT and CDR2 FYEKMQ (reference sequence). The CDR3 protein is CASSRRQSYEQYF. The CDR3 nucleotides read TGTGCCAGCAGCAGACGACAGTCCTACGAGCAGTACTTC.

The rearrangement uses TRBV7-9 and TRBJ1-1; D may be TRBD1 (5 bases). The V and J ends lost 4 bases and 4 bases respectively, with 19 bases between them. Germline V CDR1 and CDR2: SEHNR, FQNEAQ (reference sequence). The CDR3 has 16 amino acids. In DNA form, the CDR3 reads TGTGCCAGCAGCTCTATTAGGGGCAGGGCGGGCACTGAAGCTTTCTTT. This codes for CASSSIRGRAGTEAFF. The whole variable domain, filled in from reference TRBV7-9 and TRBJ1-1, reads DTGVSQNPRHKITKRGQNVTFRCDPISEHNRLYWYRQTLGQGPEFLTYFQNEAQLEKSRLLSDRFSAERPKGSFSTLEIQRTEQGDSAMYLCASSSIRGRAGTEAFFGQGTRLTVV.

V and J are TRBV5-4 and TRBJ1-2; 12 nucleotides match TRBD1. J was trimmed by 0 bases and V by 4 bases; bases with no gene match: 7. The germline V gene encodes CDR1 SGHNT and CDR2 YYREEE (reference sequence). This CDR3 has 17 amino acids. The CDR3 DNA is TGTGCCAGCAGCATGGGACAGGGGGCCAGCCCTAACTATGGCTACACCTTC. It specifies CASSMGQGASPNYGYTF.

The CDR3 DNA is TGTGCCAGCAGCTCCTCCGGGACAGCGGACTACGAGCAGTACTTC. Translation gives CASSSSGTADYEQYF. The chain is built from TRBV5-5 and TRBJ2-7; 7 nucleotides agree with TRBD1. The CDR3 consists of 15 residues. Germline trimming cut 3 bases from V and 3 bases from J; bases unmatched to any gene: 9. Germline V gene lookup returns CDR1 SGHKS and CDR2 YYEKEE (reference sequence).